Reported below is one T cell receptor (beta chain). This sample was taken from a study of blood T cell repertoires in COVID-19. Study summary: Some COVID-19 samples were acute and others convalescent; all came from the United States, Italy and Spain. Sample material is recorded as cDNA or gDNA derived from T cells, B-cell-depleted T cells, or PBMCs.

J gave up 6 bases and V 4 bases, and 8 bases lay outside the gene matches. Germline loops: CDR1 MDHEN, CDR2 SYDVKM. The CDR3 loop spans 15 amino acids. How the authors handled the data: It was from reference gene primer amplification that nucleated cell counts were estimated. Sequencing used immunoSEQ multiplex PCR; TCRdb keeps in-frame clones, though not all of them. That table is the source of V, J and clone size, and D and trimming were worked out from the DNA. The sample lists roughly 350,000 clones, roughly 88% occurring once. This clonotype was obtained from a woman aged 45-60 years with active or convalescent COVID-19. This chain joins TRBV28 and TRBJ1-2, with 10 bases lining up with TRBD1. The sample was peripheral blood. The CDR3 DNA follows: TGTGCCAGCAGTTCAATTGGGGGACAGGGGAATGGCTACACCTTC. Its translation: CASSSIGGQGNGYTF.